One and the same sample provided the 13 T cell receptor beta chains below, sequenced in a study of ipilimumab plus nivolumab after autologous stem cell transplantation (dated by TCRdb to about 2021). The library was made by the immunoSEQ multiplex PCR assay. The clones in this table, taken by TCRdb from immuneACCESS, are in-frame only. Not every clone is retained; where verified, under half of the shortfall comes from an unresolved V gene, and the cause of the rest is unknown. Here the sample has roughly 12,000 clones; roughly 72% occur a single time. The ten largest clones capture around 15% of the sample. Sequenced material: PBMCs, taken in a trial of ipilimumab plus nivolumab as post-transplant consolidation. These receptors were taken from a male donor with diffuse large B-cell lymphoma.

This clone was found once. The J gene is TRBJ2-1, the V gene TRBV7-2; D unclear. The CDR3 spans 13 residues. Trimming took off 5 bases at V and 12 bases at J, with 17 bases between the two ends. CDR1 is SGHTA, CDR2 FQGNSA, per germline. This CDR3 reads CASSPMGNPPQFF. CDR3 coding DNA: TGTGCCAGCAGCCCGATGGGCAATCCACCGCAGTTCTTC.

The gene calls are TRBV5-6 and TRBJ1-1; D is unclear. Germline values: CDR1 SGHDT, CDR2 YYEEEE. CDR3 size: 12 residues. V gave up 2 bases and J gave up 4 bases, with 6 bases separating them. The CDR3, as DNA: TGTGCCAGCAGCTTCGATCTCACTGAAGCTTTCTTT. Protein: CASSFDLTEAFF.

The chain links TRBV7-3 to TRBJ2-2; D is undetermined. Trimming removed 5 bases from V and 2 bases from J, with 3 bases in between. The CDR3 runs to 12 residues. Germline CDR1 and CDR2: SGHTA and FQGTGA. CDR3 protein: CASSNNTGELFF. Written as DNA, the CDR3 is TGTGCCAGCAGCAACAACACCGGGGAGCTGTTTTTT.

The chain links TRBV6-5 to TRBJ2-1; 9 bases map to TRBD1. This CDR3 spans 14 amino acids. The junction had 6 bases not matched to a gene; V was cut back by 7 bases and J by 5 bases. Germline assignment: CDR1 MNHEY and CDR2 SVGAGI. The CDR3 reads CASNHRGRDNEQFF. CDR3 nucleotide sequence: TGTGCCAGCAACCACAGGGGGCGAGACAATGAGCAGTTCTTC.

This clone is medium-sized by share. J is TRBJ2-3 and V is TRBV10-2; possibly TRBD1 for D (6 bases). The germline V and J ends were trimmed by 2 bases and 2 bases, with 17 bases remaining between them. This CDR3 contains 17 residues. The germline CDR1 and CDR2 sequences are WSHSY and SAAADI. The CDR3 nucleotides are TGCGCCAGCAGTGAGCCATATTCCGGGACAATCACAGATACGCAGTATTTT. Translating it yields CASSEPYSGTITDTQYF.

This clone has more than one count but fewer than ten. The chain carries TRBV7-3 and TRBJ1-2; unclear D gene. The CDR3 is 11 amino acids. The germline V and J ends were trimmed by 4 bases and 7 bases, with 7 bases remaining between them. CDR1 is SGHTA and CDR2 is FQGTGA in the germline V gene. The CDR3 bases are TGTGCCAGCAGCTCTGCCTTTGGCTACACCTTC. This sequence encodes CASSSAFGYTF.

The chain employs TRBV2 and TRBJ1-4; the D gene is possibly TRBD1 (6 bases). This CDR3 comprises 14 residues. V dropped 7 bases and J dropped 5 bases, with 14 bases sitting between them. The V gene's germline CDR1 is SNHLY and CDR2 FYNNEI. The CDR3 region has the DNA TGTGCCAGCAACAACAGGGCTCAAAATGAAAAACTGTTTTTT. It codes for CASNNRAQNEKLFF.

The chain links TRBV6-6 to TRBJ2-7, with a possible D match to TRBD1 (6 bases). Trimming shortened V by 7 bases and J by 2 bases, and 9 bases separated the two germline ends. Germline V gene sequence: CDR1 MNHNY, CDR2 SVGAGI (reference sequence). The CDR3 length is 12 residues. The CDR3 spells CASTNRAYEQYF. CDR3 nucleotides: TGTGCCAGCACCAACAGGGCCTACGAGCAGTACTTC.

The chain combines TRBV4-1 with TRBJ2-5; perhaps TRBD1 as D (6 bases). Per the germline V gene, CDR1 is MGHRA and CDR2 is YSYEKL. V lost 0 bases and J lost 5, with 19 bases in between. The length of the CDR3 is 17 residues. The CDR3 DNA is TGCGCCAGCAGCCAAGATCGGGGCCCAGGGACATCGGAGACCCAGTACTTC. This translates into CASSQDRGPGTSETQYF.

In its sample, this clone was seen once. The rearrangement joins TRBV7-8 to TRBJ2-3; 9 bases are shared with TRBD2. The CDR3 has 18 amino acids. The germline V gene encodes CDR1 SGHVS and CDR2 FQNEAQ. V was clipped by 5 bases and J by 1 base; unmatched bases: 13. Here the CDR3 DNA reads TGTGCCAGCAGCCCCCGAGCGACTAGCGGAGGGGGCACAGATACGCAGTATTTT. Translation gives CASSPRATSGGGTDTQYF.

This clone was seen only a few times. The rearrangement uses TRBV5-1 and TRBJ2-7; 9 bases fit TRBD1. The CDR3 spans 14 residues. Germline V gives CDR1 SGHRS, CDR2 YFSETQ. With V trimmed by 2 bases and J by 5 bases, 5 bases remained unmatched. CDR3 nucleotides: TGCGCCAGCAGCTTCCGGACAGGGGCCCACGAGCAGTACTTC. The encoded protein is CASSFRTGAHEQYF.

This clone was seen just once. This chain uses TRBV15 with TRBJ2-5, with TRBD2 matching over 10 bases. Germline V CDR1 and CDR2: LNHNV, YYDKDF (reference sequence). The CDR3 sequence is 17 residues long. With 0 bases clipped from V and 0 bases from J, the junction kept 4 bases outside the gene matches. The CDR3 protein is CATSRDWTSGNQETQYF. CDR3 nucleotides: TGTGCCACCAGCAGAGATTGGACTAGCGGTAACCAAGAGACCCAGTACTTC.

The chain links TRBV7-6 to TRBJ1-1, with D perhaps matching TRBD1 (5 bases). Deletions cut 4 bases from V and 4 bases from J, with 16 bases between. The CDR3 has 15 amino acids. CDR1 SGHVS and CDR2 FNYEAQ come from the germline V gene. The CDR3, as DNA: TGTGCCAGCAGCTCCTCCCGGGGGGGGTTCACTGAAGCTTTCTTT. Its translation is CASSSSRGGFTEAFF.